This is a list of T cell receptor beta chains from one sample in a study of shared clonotypes between healthy human individuals. Clones were read by immunoSEQ multiplex PCR, and TCRdb kept only the in-frame ones, dropping some. The table records around 1.9 million clones, just over 90% of them present only once. The material sequenced was naive CD8+ T cells from PBMCs. These receptors all stem from a man younger than 35 in good health. Some clones in this sample may be carry-over from other donors' samples. The CDR3 runs from the conserved cysteine through the conserved F or W. The listing skips clone size in some rows; elsewhere it reads once, few, many or a size class.

cdr3_aa clone_size v_call
CASSLFGRDSQETQYF - TRBV5-1
CASTPTGFGGAFF - TRBV9
CASSLAGTGELFF few TRBV13
CASSLLAGNEQFF once TRBV27
CSVLLAEGAYEQYF - TRBV29-1
CASSVGAGEQYF - TRBV19
CASSTGLAGGYEQFF - TRBV7-9
CATSPSGVISYEQYF once TRBV15
CASSFKAEQYF - TRBV28
CASSYGLAEQYF - TRBV6-5
CATHFLGVNGYIQYF - TRBV28
CASRRDGSYEQYF - TRBV6-1
CASSVGLAGANEQFF - TRBV2
CASSLYPSGSTDTQYF - TRBV27
CASSPVGGVEQYF once TRBV28
CASSLARRNTGELFF - TRBV7-9
CASSQGTSKNEQYF - TRBV4-3
CSVVDRERTEAFF few TRBV29-1
CASSPMSAPFEQYF - TRBV4-1
CASSSSDRGVNEKLFF - TRBV13
CASSLSRATNEKLFF - TRBV27
CASTPTGAGGYTF - TRBV2
CASSPDGLFAYEQYF - TRBV28
CATVPGLVIRKGYNEQFF - TRBV28
CASSPGQGAPGNTIYF - TRBV6-4
CASRNRDTYEQYF - TRBV19
CASISDTGELFF - TRBV19
CASSSSGELFF - TRBV28
CASSPLRNQPQHF few TRBV7-2
CASSPPGLAGSNTGELFF - TRBV4-1
CASRRPSGPTGTDTQYF - TRBV28
CASSTRVSGNTIYF - TRBV2
CASTKNTEAFF - TRBV19
CASLRIGLAGDYEQYF - TRBV28
CASSSGQGTVYEQYF - TRBV27
CASSLGLAGGSYEQYF - TRBV28
CASSPREGSYEQYF - TRBV7-9
CASSAGTTSYEQYF - TRBV9
CASSLVLAGNYNEQFF - TRBV5-4
CASSSQRITPFNEQFF - TRBV5-1
CASSLLRANEQFF - TRBV27
CASSPRQDMGNTIYF - TRBV28
CASTVPSGSDYNEQFF - TRBV7-9
CASSDSVSGILYGYTF once TRBV6-1
CASSPSSGEQYF - TRBV7-8
CATSRDQGLTNTGELFF once TRBV15
CASTRRETQYF - TRBV28
CASSQRTYEQYF once TRBV14
CASSSKTSGRDSNEQYF - TRBV27
CTSSPKARQVYEQYF - TRBV1
CASSLALREGPDEQYF - TRBV5-6
CSGDNGYTF - TRBV29-1
CASSFSGSGNTIYF - TRBV28
CASSLVRPGHAFGHNEQFF - TRBV7-8